This TCR beta chain emerged from a study of radiotherapy plus CTLA-4 blockade in lung cancer. Study-level findings and limits: Interferon-beta, together with early blood T cell clone dynamics, reportedly best predicted response. After treatment with radiotherapy plus ipilimumab, TCR clones that came from the tumor expanded in blood.

Sequenced by immunoSEQ multiplex PCR; TCRdb stores in-frame clones only, minus some. Here the sample spans approximately 78,000 clones, 78% being singletons. As regards this clone: Its antigen is not known.

The sample consisted of peripheral blood, taken from a patient treated with radiotherapy plus ipilimumab. This receptor was obtained from a human donor with non-small cell lung cancer who had a complete response to radiotherapy plus ipilimumab.

The CDR3 coding sequence is TGTGCCAGCAGGCCCGGGACTTTCTCCTACAATGAGCAGTTCTTC. It translates to CASRPGTFSYNEQFF. The V call is TRBV7-9, the J call TRBJ2-1; tentative D call: TRBD2 (6 bases). This CDR3 region has 15 residues. The V gene's germline CDR1 is SEHNR and CDR2 FQNEAQ (reference sequence). V lost 6 bases to trimming and J lost 0 bases, with 12 bases between them.